The rows below give T cell receptor beta chains drawn from one sample of a study of long-term antiretroviral therapy in people with HIV. Sequencing was performed with immunoSEQ multiplex PCR; in TCRdb, only in-frame clones are kept and a portion is missing. The table lists some 33,000 clones, about 96% of them singletons, with roughly 2.5% in the top ten. Source: unsorted PBMCs, taken 6.5 to 6.9 years after starting antiretroviral therapy. The receptors shown here come from a young man with HIV. Each CDR3 is given with its conserved first and last residue. A D gene is named only where the DNA matches it firmly. Expanded clones are given a class, and other clones once, few, many or no size at all.

D gene: NA; J gene: TRBJ2-2; V gene: TRBV9; clone size: NA; CDR3 DNA: TGTGCCAGCAGCGTAGCGGGAACAGGGACCGGGGAGCTGTTTTTT; CDR3 protein: CASSVAGTGTGELFF
D gene: NA; J gene: TRBJ2-5; V gene: TRBV11-1; clone size: once; CDR3 DNA: TGTGCCAGCAGCTTAGACAGGAAGACCCAGTACTTC; CDR3 protein: CASSLDRKTQYF
D gene: TRBD1; J gene: TRBJ1-5; V gene: TRBV5-8; clone size: NA; CDR3 DNA: TGTGCCAGCAGCTTGGGAGAGGTCGGACAGGGGGTTGAGGGCAATCAGCCCCAGCATTTT; CDR3 protein: CASSLGEVGQGVEGNQPQHF
D gene: NA; J gene: TRBJ2-7; V gene: TRBV29-1; clone size: NA; CDR3 DNA: TGCAGCGTTGAGTTGGGGATGAGCTCCTACGAGCAGTACTTC; CDR3 protein: CSVELGMSSYEQYF
D gene: TRBD2; J gene: TRBJ2-7; V gene: TRBV11-2; clone size: NA; CDR3 DNA: TGTGCCAGCAGCTTTCTAACTAGCGGCTACGAGCAGTACTTC; CDR3 protein: CASSFLTSGYEQYF
D gene: NA; J gene: TRBJ1-1; V gene: TRBV2; clone size: NA; CDR3 DNA: TGTGCCACCACTGTTAGGGGAGGTGTCACTGAAGCTTTCTTT; CDR3 protein: CATTVRGGVTEAFF
D gene: TRBD1; J gene: TRBJ1-2; V gene: TRBV4-2; clone size: once; CDR3 DNA: TGTGCCAGCAGCCAAGATAGGGGGCCCAACTATGGCTACACCTTC; CDR3 protein: CASSQDRGPNYGYTF
D gene: NA; J gene: TRBJ2-3; V gene: TRBV13; clone size: NA; CDR3 DNA: TGTGCCAGCAGCTTAGTCCAGGGACGCGCAGATACGCAGTATTTT; CDR3 protein: CASSLVQGRADTQYF
D gene: NA; J gene: TRBJ2-7; V gene: TRBV11-1; clone size: NA; CDR3 DNA: TGTGCCAGCAGCTTTGCGGGGTACGAGCAGTACTTC; CDR3 protein: CASSFAGYEQYF
D gene: NA; J gene: TRBJ2-6; V gene: TRBV2; clone size: NA; CDR3 DNA: TGTGCCACCGCCGGGCAGCTAGGGGCCAACGTCCTGACTTTC; CDR3 protein: CATAGQLGANVLTF
D gene: NA; J gene: TRBJ2-5; V gene: TRBV5-1; clone size: NA; CDR3 DNA: TGCGCCAGCAGCTTGGGTCCGGCAGAAGAGACCCAGTACTTC; CDR3 protein: CASSLGPAEETQYF
D gene: NA; J gene: TRBJ2-7; V gene: TRBV4-3; clone size: NA; CDR3 DNA: TGCGCCAGCAGCCAAGCCCACGGAGAGGGGAGAGGCTCCTACGAGCAGTACTTC; CDR3 protein: CASSQAHGEGRGSYEQYF
D gene: NA; J gene: TRBJ2-7; V gene: TRBV4-2; clone size: NA; CDR3 DNA: TGTGCCAGCAGCCAGTGGTTGGGGGAGACCTACGAGCAGTACTTC; CDR3 protein: CASSQWLGETYEQYF
D gene: NA; J gene: TRBJ1-2; V gene: TRBV7-9; clone size: NA; CDR3 DNA: TGTGCCAGCAGCGAATCGCCGAGGCCCCATAGCTATGGCTACACCTTC; CDR3 protein: CASSESPRPHSYGYTF
D gene: TRBD1; J gene: TRBJ1-1; V gene: TRBV7-9; clone size: NA; CDR3 DNA: TGTGCCAGCAGAACGTCACAGGGGCCCTTGAACACTGAAGCTTTCTTT; CDR3 protein: CASRTSQGPLNTEAFF
D gene: TRBD2; J gene: TRBJ2-3; V gene: TRBV7-9; clone size: NA; CDR3 DNA: TGTGCCAGCAGCTTCGGACTAGCGGGGCCAGATACGCAGTATTTT; CDR3 protein: CASSFGLAGPDTQYF
D gene: NA; J gene: TRBJ1-2; V gene: TRBV18; clone size: NA; CDR3 DNA: TGTGCCAGCTCACCACCACAGGAATACTATGGCTACACCTTC; CDR3 protein: CASSPPQEYYGYTF
D gene: NA; J gene: TRBJ1-2; V gene: TRBV6-4; clone size: NA; CDR3 DNA: TGTGCCAGCAGCGCCGAGAGGGGCGATGGCTACACCTTC; CDR3 protein: CASSAERGDGYTF
D gene: NA; J gene: TRBJ1-5; V gene: TRBV7-8; clone size: NA; CDR3 DNA: TGTGCCAGCAGCTCTTGGGGGAGTATGAGCAATCAGCCCCAGCATTTT; CDR3 protein: CASSSWGSMSNQPQHF
D gene: TRBD2; J gene: TRBJ2-5; V gene: TRBV5-4; clone size: NA; CDR3 DNA: TGTGCCACCAACCCCCAGCGGGGTACTCAAGAGACCCAGTACTTC; CDR3 protein: CATNPQRGTQETQYF
D gene: TRBD2; J gene: TRBJ2-1; V gene: TRBV9; clone size: NA; CDR3 DNA: TGTGCCAGCAGCGTGGAAGCGGGGGGGCCAGGTGAGCAGTTCTTC; CDR3 protein: CASSVEAGGPGEQFF
D gene: NA; J gene: TRBJ1-1; V gene: TRBV13; clone size: NA; CDR3 DNA: TGTGCCAGCAGCTCAGGACAGCGGAACACTGAAGCTTTCTTT; CDR3 protein: CASSSGQRNTEAFF
D gene: TRBD1; J gene: TRBJ2-5; V gene: TRBV7-3; clone size: NA; CDR3 DNA: TGTGCCAGCAGCTTATGGGGACAGGGCGAAGAGACCCAGTACTTC; CDR3 protein: CASSLWGQGEETQYF
D gene: NA; J gene: TRBJ2-7; V gene: TRBV10-2; clone size: once; CDR3 DNA: TGCGCCAGCAGTGGACAGGCCACCTACGAGCAGTACTTC; CDR3 protein: CASSGQATYEQYF
D gene: NA; J gene: TRBJ1-1; V gene: TRBV29-1; clone size: NA; CDR3 DNA: TGCAGCGTTGATGAGGGGAACACTGAAGCTTTCTTT; CDR3 protein: CSVDEGNTEAFF
D gene: NA; J gene: TRBJ1-2; V gene: TRBV7-8; clone size: NA; CDR3 DNA: TGTGCCAGCAGCTTAGCGGGTCCGGGGGGCTATGGCTACACCTTC; CDR3 protein: CASSLAGPGGYGYTF
D gene: NA; J gene: TRBJ1-2; V gene: TRBV7-9; clone size: NA; CDR3 DNA: TGTGCCAGCAGCTCCGAGGGCTTCCCCCGCGACTATGGCTACACCTTC; CDR3 protein: CASSSEGFPRDYGYTF
D gene: TRBD1; J gene: TRBJ1-3; V gene: TRBV25-1; clone size: NA; CDR3 DNA: TGTGCCAGCAGTTCACCTGGGACAGTAGCTGGAAACACCATATATTTT; CDR3 protein: CASSSPGTVAGNTIYF
D gene: NA; J gene: TRBJ1-5; V gene: TRBV10-3; clone size: NA; CDR3 DNA: TGTGCCATCAGGGGGGGGAATCAGCCCCAGCATTTT; CDR3 protein: CAIRGGNQPQHF
D gene: NA; J gene: TRBJ1-5; V gene: TRBV27; clone size: NA; CDR3 DNA: TGTGCCAGCAGTTTATTGCCCCCTCACGGGTACAATCAGCCCCAGCATTTT; CDR3 protein: CASSLLPPHGYNQPQHF
D gene: TRBD1; J gene: TRBJ2-7; V gene: TRBV27; clone size: NA; CDR3 DNA: TGTGCCAGCAGTTCCTTGGGGACAGGGCTCTACGAGCAGTACTTC; CDR3 protein: CASSSLGTGLYEQYF
D gene: TRBD1; J gene: TRBJ1-1; V gene: TRBV6-5; clone size: NA; CDR3 DNA: TGTGCCAGCAGTCTCCACAGGGGGGATGAAGCTTTCTTT; CDR3 protein: CASSLHRGDEAFF
D gene: NA; J gene: TRBJ2-5; V gene: TRBV7-8; clone size: NA; CDR3 DNA: TGTGCCAGCAGCCTCGAATTCCAAGAGACCCAGTACTTC; CDR3 protein: CASSLEFQETQYF
D gene: NA; J gene: TRBJ2-5; V gene: TRBV10-3; clone size: NA; CDR3 DNA: TGTGCCATCAGCCCGACAGGTACCGAGACCCAGTACTTC; CDR3 protein: CAISPTGTETQYF
D gene: TRBD1; J gene: TRBJ2-3; V gene: TRBV9; clone size: NA; CDR3 DNA: TGTGCCAGCAGCGCCGACAGGGGGGGCACAGATACGCAGTATTTT; CDR3 protein: CASSADRGGTDTQYF
D gene: NA; J gene: TRBJ2-5; V gene: TRBV29-1; clone size: NA; CDR3 DNA: TGCAGCGTTGCGGGTGAGACCCAGTACTTC; CDR3 protein: CSVAGETQYF
D gene: NA; J gene: TRBJ2-7; V gene: TRBV6-6; clone size: NA; CDR3 DNA: TGTGCCAGCAGTTACTCGAGTGGCAGCCACTACGAGCAGTACTTC; CDR3 protein: CASSYSSGSHYEQYF
D gene: TRBD2; J gene: TRBJ2-3; V gene: TRBV25-1; clone size: NA; CDR3 DNA: TGTGCCAGCAGTGAATCCTTCCATAGCGGGACCCGGGGAGATACGCAGTATTTT; CDR3 protein: CASSESFHSGTRGDTQYF
D gene: TRBD2; J gene: TRBJ2-3; V gene: TRBV6-5; clone size: NA; CDR3 DNA: TGTGCCAGCAGTCGGGGGGCAGATACGCAGTATTTT; CDR3 protein: CASSRGADTQYF
D gene: TRBD2; J gene: TRBJ2-3; V gene: TRBV7-8; clone size: NA; CDR3 DNA: TGTGCCAGCAGCATCGGACTAGCGGGAGGGCATGTAGTAGCAGATACGCAGTATTTT; CDR3 protein: CASSIGLAGGHVVADTQYF
D gene: NA; J gene: TRBJ1-1; V gene: TRBV6-5; clone size: NA; CDR3 DNA: TGTGCCAGCAGTTACCGGCGGGATTGGGGCACTGAAGCTTTCTTT; CDR3 protein: CASSYRRDWGTEAFF
D gene: NA; J gene: TRBJ1-2; V gene: TRBV7-8; clone size: NA; CDR3 DNA: TGTGCCAGCAGCCCAGAGGGAGGGACTATCAAGGGCTACACCTTC; CDR3 protein: CASSPEGGTIKGYTF
D gene: NA; J gene: TRBJ2-7; V gene: TRBV13; clone size: NA; CDR3 DNA: TGTGCCAGCAGCTTTCGGGGGGCGGGAGTTACCTACGAGCAGTACTTC; CDR3 protein: CASSFRGAGVTYEQYF
D gene: NA; J gene: TRBJ2-3; V gene: TRBV10-3; clone size: NA; CDR3 DNA: TGTGCCATCAGTGAGTCATCTAGCTGGACAGATACGCAGTATTTT; CDR3 protein: CAISESSSWTDTQYF
D gene: NA; J gene: TRBJ2-2; V gene: TRBV10-3; clone size: NA; CDR3 DNA: TGTGCCATCACCCGACCCGACGATACCACCGGGGAGCTGTTTTTT; CDR3 protein: CAITRPDDTTGELFF
D gene: TRBD1; J gene: TRBJ1-3; V gene: TRBV9; clone size: NA; CDR3 DNA: TGTGCCAGCAGCGAATCGGGACAGGGAACCATATATTTT; CDR3 protein: CASSESGQGTIYF
D gene: TRBD1; J gene: TRBJ1-2; V gene: TRBV19; clone size: NA; CDR3 DNA: TGTGCCAGTAGCGAACTACAGGGGCGCCACGCTAACTATGGCTACACCTTC; CDR3 protein: CASSELQGRHANYGYTF
D gene: NA; J gene: TRBJ1-1; V gene: TRBV5-4; clone size: NA; CDR3 DNA: TGTGCCAGCAGCTCCCCCGGATCGGGGTCTAACACTGAAGCTTTCTTT; CDR3 protein: CASSSPGSGSNTEAFF
D gene: TRBD1; J gene: TRBJ2-7; V gene: TRBV13; clone size: NA; CDR3 DNA: TGTGCCAGCAGCCCAGAACAGGGGCTCTACGAGCAGTACTTC; CDR3 protein: CASSPEQGLYEQYF
D gene: NA; J gene: TRBJ1-1; V gene: TRBV7-2; clone size: NA; CDR3 DNA: TGTGCCAGCAGCCCCAACCAGTCTGGGGGGCGAAGGAACACTGAAGCTTTCTTT; CDR3 protein: CASSPNQSGGRRNTEAFF
D gene: NA; J gene: TRBJ2-7; V gene: TRBV4-3; clone size: NA; CDR3 DNA: TGCGCCAGCAGCCAAGACCCGGTCGGAGGAGGAAGCGAGCAGTACTTC; CDR3 protein: CASSQDPVGGGSEQYF
D gene: NA; J gene: TRBJ2-1; V gene: TRBV6-1; clone size: NA; CDR3 DNA: TGTGCCAGCAGTCCTGACTGGGCCTACAATGAGCAGTTCTTC; CDR3 protein: CASSPDWAYNEQFF
D gene: NA; J gene: TRBJ2-3; V gene: TRBV6-4; clone size: NA; CDR3 DNA: TGTGCCAGCAGTGACTCTGGGGGGGCCTACGATACGCAGTATTTT; CDR3 protein: CASSDSGGAYDTQYF